What follows are 11 T cell receptor beta chains derived from one specimen sequenced in a study of cytomegalovirus exposure and HLA in healthy donors. The PCR employed 60 Vbeta primers together with 13 Jbeta primers. TCRdb keeps only in-frame clones here, not all; method: immunoSEQ multiplex PCR. This sample yields more than 200,000 clones, of which 70% to 80% are seen a single time; about 14% belongs to the top ten. The sequenced material came from PBMCs. The receptors derive from a man aged 35 to 55 in good health and CMV-seronegative.

The rearrangement links TRBV6-6 to TRBJ2-7, with a tentative D call TRBD1 (6 bases). V was shortened by 8 bases and J by 13 bases, with 27 bases between the two germline ends. The CDR3 consists of 14 residues. Germline V gene lookup returns CDR1 MNHNY and CDR2 SVGAGI (reference sequence). The CDR3 region has the DNA TGTGCCAGCGACACGAGAACATCACAGGGTCCGCGATACTTC. Translation gives CASDTRTSQGPRYF.

The V call is TRBV5-1, the J call TRBJ2-1; 8 bases line up with TRBD2. CDR3 length: 14 amino acids. From germline, CDR1 is SGHRS and CDR2 YFSETQ. J was trimmed by 5 bases and V by 1 base; bases with no gene match: 2. CDR3 in amino acids: CASSLRTSHNEQFF. CDR3 bases: TGCGCCAGCAGCTTGAGGACTAGCCACAATGAGCAGTTCTTC.

The chain combines TRBV13 with TRBJ2-7; 7 nucleotides match TRBD1. The CDR3 contains 14 residues. Germline V gene data show CDR1 as PRHDT and CDR2 as FYEKMQ (reference sequence). The V gene end was trimmed by 4 bases and the J gene end by 5 bases; junction bases not matched to a gene: 8. The DNA for the CDR3 is TGTGCCAGCAGCTCCGTAGGGGGCGGCGACGAGCAGTACTTC. Its translation is CASSSVGGGDEQYF.

This chain connects TRBV4-2 to TRBJ2-7; 16 bases are a match to TRBD2. Germline CDR1 LGHNA, CDR2 YNFKEQ. The junction had 8 bases not matched to a gene; V was cut back by 0 bases and J by 6 bases. The CDR3 consists of 18 residues. The CDR3 loop is CASSQDPGTSGRGFEQYF. As DNA, the CDR3 is TGTGCCAGCAGCCAAGATCCCGGGACTAGCGGGAGGGGGTTCGAGCAGTACTTC.

The CDR3 protein is CASTLGTGRNSPLHF. CDR3 DNA: TGTGCCAGCACCTTGGGGACAGGGCGCAATTCACCCCTCCACTTT. The V and J genes are TRBV27 and TRBJ1-6; 9 positions match TRBD1. V trimming: 7 bases; J trimming: 7 bases; junction bases outside the gene matches: 8. The CDR3 runs to 15 residues. The germline CDR1 and CDR2 sequences are MNHEY and SMNVEV (reference sequence).

The chain combines TRBV6-6 with TRBJ1-1; the match to TRBD1 covers 7 bases. CDR3 length equals 14 residues. With 5 bases clipped from V and 0 bases from J, the junction kept 3 bases outside the gene matches. Per the germline V gene, CDR1 is MNHNY and CDR2 is SVGAGI (reference sequence). CDR3 protein: CASSGQVMNTEAFF. Written as DNA, the CDR3 is TGTGCCAGCAGTGGACAGGTTATGAACACTGAAGCTTTCTTT.

CDR3 DNA: TGCGCCAGCAGCTGGACAGGGGGGGAACGCTCCTACAATGAGCAGTTCTTC. Its protein is CASSWTGGERSYNEQFF. The gene calls are TRBV5-1 and TRBJ2-1, with 10 bases identical to TRBD1. In germline, CDR1 is SGHRS, CDR2 YFSETQ. The V gene end was trimmed by 3 bases and the J gene end by 0 bases; junction bases not matched to a gene: 6. The CDR3 loop spans 17 amino acids.

To note about this clone: A junction boundary mismatches the germline segment, possibly from a read error. This sequence joins TRBV7-9 and TRBJ1-1; TRBD1 might be the D (5 bases). This CDR3 has 14 residues. CDR1 is SEHNR and CDR2 is FQNEAQ in the germline V gene (reference sequence). CDR3 sequence (DNA): TGTTCCAGCAGCTTAGGAATGGGGCCCCCTGAAGCTTTCTTT. Protein product: CSSSLGMGPPEAFF.

This clone was counted a few times. This sequence joins TRBV9 and TRBJ2-6, with D unclear. The germline CDR1 and CDR2 sequences are SGDLS and YYNGEE. With 0 bases removed from V and 2 bases from J, the gap between germline ends came to 9 bases. This CDR3 comprises 16 residues. For the CDR3, the DNA is TGTGCCAGCAGCGTAGAATCCAGAACTGGGGCCAACGTCCTGACTTTC. Translation: CASSVESRTGANVLTF.

Here the CDR3 reads CASSKFRGSTEAFF. The CDR3 nucleotides are TGTGCCAGCAGCAAATTTAGGGGGTCGACTGAAGCTTTCTTT. The chain joins TRBV21-1 to TRBJ1-1; TRBD1, the D gene given by the table, was not confirmed from the DNA. TRBV21-1 is annotated as a pseudogene. CDR3 length: 14 amino acids.

The chain combines TRBV9 with TRBJ1-2, with D possibly matching TRBD1 (5 bases). The ends were cut back, 0 bases at V and 4 bases at J, with 10 bases in the middle. From germline, CDR1 is SGDLS and CDR2 YYNGEE. CDR3 length: 14 amino acids. CDR3 DNA sequence: TGTGCCAGCAGCGTAGACGGGGGAGGCTATGGCTACACCTTC. This translates into CASSVDGGGYGYTF.